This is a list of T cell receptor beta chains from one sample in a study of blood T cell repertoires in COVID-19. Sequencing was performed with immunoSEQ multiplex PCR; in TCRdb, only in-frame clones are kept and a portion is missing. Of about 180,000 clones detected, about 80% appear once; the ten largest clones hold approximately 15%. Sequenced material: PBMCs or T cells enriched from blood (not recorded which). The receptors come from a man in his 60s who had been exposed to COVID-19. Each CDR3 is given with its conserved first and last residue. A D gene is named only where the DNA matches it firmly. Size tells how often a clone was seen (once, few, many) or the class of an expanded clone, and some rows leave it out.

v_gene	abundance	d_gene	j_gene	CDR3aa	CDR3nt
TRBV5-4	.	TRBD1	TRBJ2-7	CASSLGGQGAYEQYF	TGTGCCAGCAGCTTGGGAGGACAGGGCGCCTACGAGCAGTACTTC
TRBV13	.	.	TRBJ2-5	CASSSFEERAQETQYF	TGTGCCAGCAGCTCCTTTGAGGAGAGGGCCCAAGAGACCCAGTACTTC
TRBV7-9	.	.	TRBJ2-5	CASSSEETQYF	TGTGCCAGCAGCTCCGAAGAGACCCAGTACTTC
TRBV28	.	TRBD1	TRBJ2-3	CASRGDRGRTDTQYF	TGTGCCAGCAGGGGGGACAGGGGGCGGACAGATACGCAGTATTTT
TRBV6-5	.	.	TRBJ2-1	CASLDSHNEQFF	TGTGCCAGCTTAGACTCCCACAATGAGCAGTTCTTC
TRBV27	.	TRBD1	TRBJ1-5	CASSIFSGTGGNQPQHF	TGTGCCAGCAGTATTTTCTCCGGGACAGGGGGCAATCAGCCCCAGCATTTT
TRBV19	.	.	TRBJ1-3	CASSSYSLQSSGNTIYF	TGTGCCAGTAGCAGCTACAGTCTCCAATCCTCTGGAAACACCATATATTTT
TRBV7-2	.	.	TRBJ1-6	CASSLGGLFNSPLHF	TGTGCCAGCAGCTTAGGGGGGCTCTTTAATTCACCCCTCCACTTT
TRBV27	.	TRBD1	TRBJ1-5	CASSTGPGTGNQPQHF	TGTGCCAGCAGTACAGGCCCAGGGACAGGCAATCAGCCCCAGCATTTT
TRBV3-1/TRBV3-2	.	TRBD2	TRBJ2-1	CASSQDRAGGPRNEQFF	TGTGCCAGCAGCCAAGATAGGGCGGGAGGGCCGAGGAATGAGCAGTTCTTC
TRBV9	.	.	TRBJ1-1	CASSVLPGETEAFF	TGTGCCAGCAGCGTATTACCCGGGGAGACTGAAGCTTTCTTT
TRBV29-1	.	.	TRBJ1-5	CSVVAGETNQPQHF	TGCAGCGTTGTTGCGGGTGAGACCAATCAGCCCCAGCATTTT
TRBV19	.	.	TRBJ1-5	CASSIDQKEGRNQPQHF	TGTGCCAGTAGTATAGATCAAAAGGAGGGGAGGAATCAGCCCCAGCATTTT
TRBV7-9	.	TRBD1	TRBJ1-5	CASSFTGGPLAQHF	TGTGCCAGCAGCTTTACAGGGGGTCCTCTGGCCCAGCATTTT
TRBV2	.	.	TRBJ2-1	CAGEYNEQFF	TGTGCCGGAGAGTACAATGAGCAGTTCTTC
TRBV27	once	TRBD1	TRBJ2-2	CASSLTGGVNTGELFF	TGTGCCAGCAGTCTGACAGGGGGCGTCAACACCGGGGAGCTGTTTTTT
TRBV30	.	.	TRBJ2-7	CAWSVNGYEQYF	TGTGCCTGGAGTGTTAACGGCTACGAGCAGTACTTC